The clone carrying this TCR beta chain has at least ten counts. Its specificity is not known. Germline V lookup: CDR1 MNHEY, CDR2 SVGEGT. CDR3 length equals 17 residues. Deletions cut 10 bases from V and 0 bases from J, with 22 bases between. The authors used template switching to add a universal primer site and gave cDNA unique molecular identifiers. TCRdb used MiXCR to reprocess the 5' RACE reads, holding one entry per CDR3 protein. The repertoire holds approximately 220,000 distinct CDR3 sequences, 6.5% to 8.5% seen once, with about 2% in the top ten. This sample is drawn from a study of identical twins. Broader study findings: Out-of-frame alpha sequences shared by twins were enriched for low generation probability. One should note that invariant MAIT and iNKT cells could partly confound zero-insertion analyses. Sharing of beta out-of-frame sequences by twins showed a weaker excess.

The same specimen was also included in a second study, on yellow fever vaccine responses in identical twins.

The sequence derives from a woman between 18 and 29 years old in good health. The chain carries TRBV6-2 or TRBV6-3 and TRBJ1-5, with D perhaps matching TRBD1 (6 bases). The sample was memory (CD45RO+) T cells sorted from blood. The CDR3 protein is CATMGAGEQYSNQPQHF. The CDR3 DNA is TGTGCCACCATGGGGGCAGGAGAGCAATATAGCAATCAGCCCCAGCATTTT.